The 16 T cell receptor beta chains below come from one sample, sequenced in a study of Ad26.COV2.S vaccination and SARS-CoV-2 variants. Using immunoSEQ multiplex PCR, the repertoire was profiled, and TCRdb retains in-frame clones only, with some absent. The sample carries 410,000 or so clones, 75% to 95% recorded once. Treatment described: some 19 received Ad26.COV2.S at low or high dose, single or two shots; a few received placebo; per-sample allocation not given. Sampling was done on day 63 after the first vaccine or placebo injection. The sample was peripheral blood, taken in a trial of Ad26.COV2.S vaccine versus placebo. The receptors come from a person between 18 and 59 years old who received the Ad26.COV2.S COVID-19 vaccine or a placebo.

The gene calls are TRBV21-1 and TRBJ2-7; TRBD2 was called by the table and not checked on the DNA. TRBV21-1 is classified as a pseudogene. This CDR3 is built from 14 residues. The DNA of the CDR3 is TGTGCCAGCACCTTACAAGGTATGGAGGACGAGCAGTACTTC. Its protein product is CASTLQGMEDEQYF.

V is TRBV28 and J is TRBJ1-4, with unresolved D. Germline CDR1 and CDR2: MDHEN and SYDVKM. The V end lost 6 bases, the J end lost 0 bases, and 11 bases lay between the germline ends. The CDR3 totals 15 residues. This CDR3 reads CASSLVGTTNEKLFF. The CDR3 nucleotides read TGTGCCAGCAGCCTGGTCGGGACAACTAATGAAAAACTGTTTTTT. Supplemented by reference TRBV28 and TRBJ1-4, the full variable domain reads DVKVTQSSRYLVKRTGEKVFLECVQDMDHENMFWYRQDPGLGLRLIYFSYDVKMKEKGDIPEGYSVSREKKERFSLILESASTNQTSMYLCASSLVGTTNEKLFFGSGTQLSVL.

The J gene is TRBJ2-2, the V gene TRBV11-2; 14 positions match TRBD2. This CDR3 is built from 18 residues. Germline V lookup: CDR1 SGHAT, CDR2 FQNNGV. The V segment lost 1 base and the J segment 4 bases; nucleotides outside the gene matches: 5. CDR3 in DNA: TGTGCCAGCAGCTTAGGGGGACTAGCGGGAGTCGGCACCGGGGAGCTGTTTTTT. It encodes CASSLGGLAGVGTGELFF.

This clone was recorded a few times. The V and J genes are TRBV7-2 and TRBJ2-7; TRBD1 is a possible D gene (6 bases). V was clipped by 4 bases and J by 2 bases, with 12 bases between them. Germline CDR1 reads SGHTA; CDR2 reads FQGNSA. The CDR3 loop spans 14 amino acids. DNA of the CDR3: TGTGCCAGCAGCTCAAACAGGGCGGCCTACGAGCAGTACTTC. This codes for CASSSNRAAYEQYF.

This clone was recorded only once. The chain carries TRBV19 and TRBJ2-2, with 8 bases aligning to TRBD1. Losses at the gene ends were 5 bases for V and 7 bases for J; bases not matched to a gene: 9. CDR1 and CDR2 (germline): LNHDA, SQIVND (reference sequence). The CDR3 covers 15 residues. CDR3 bases: TGTGCCAGTAGTGAGTCCAGGGGGCTTAACGGGGAGCTGTTTTTT. This translates into CASSESRGLNGELFF.

The V and J genes are TRBV7-9 and TRBJ2-7; D call uncertain. CDR3 size: 15 residues. The germline CDR1 and CDR2 sequences are SEHNR and FQNEAQ (reference sequence). V was clipped by 7 bases and J by 0 bases, with 16 bases between them. The CDR3 coding sequence is TGTGCCAGCACCCTTAACAGCGATAGCTCCTACGAGCAGTACTTC. Protein: CASTLNSDSSYEQYF.

This CDR3 reads CASSMTLAGVVNEQFF. CDR3 DNA: TGTGCCAGCAGTATGACTTTAGCGGGAGTCGTCAATGAGCAGTTCTTC. The V gene is TRBV6-2 or TRBV6-3, the J gene TRBJ2-1, with 9 bases that match TRBD2. CDR3 length: 16 residues. The V gene end was trimmed by 5 bases and the J gene end by 6 bases; junction bases not matched to a gene: 11. CDR1 is MNHEY, CDR2 SVGEGT, per germline.

The V gene is TRBV7-2, the J gene TRBJ1-1; D is uncertain. The V gene's germline CDR1 is SGHTA and CDR2 FQGNSA. CDR3 length: 13 amino acids. Trimming cost V 1 base and J 0 bases, with 3 bases left between them. The CDR3 nucleotides are TGTGCCAGCAGCTTAGACCTGAACACTGAAGCTTTCTTT. Translation gives CASSLDLNTEAFF.

The V gene is TRBV7-9, the J gene TRBJ2-1, with TRBD2 identical over 11 bases. Germline lookup yields CDR1 SEHNR and CDR2 FQNEAQ (reference sequence). J lost 4 bases, V lost 4 bases, and 9 bases had no gene match. The CDR3 extends over 17 amino acids. DNA of the CDR3: TGTGCCAGCAGCTCAACCACCGGGACTAGCGGATACAATGAGCAGTTCTTC. Translating gives CASSSTTGTSGYNEQFF.

CDR3 residues: CASSIAAQETQYF. As DNA, the CDR3 is TGTGCCAGTAGTATCGCGGCGCAAGAGACCCAGTACTTC. The V and J genes are TRBV19 and TRBJ2-5; D not resolved. The germline gives CDR1 LNHDA, CDR2 SQIVND (reference sequence). Deletions cut 3 bases from V and 2 bases from J, with 7 bases between. This CDR3 contains 13 residues.

This chain links TRBV7-7 with TRBJ2-7, with TRBD2 matching over 8 bases. The V segment lost 5 bases and the J segment 4 bases; nucleotides outside the gene matches: 13. Germline CDR1 and CDR2: SSHAT and FNYEAQ (reference sequence). This CDR3 is built from 16 residues. The CDR3 region is CASSALTGTSSYEQYF. As DNA, the CDR3 is TGTGCCAGCAGCGCCCTGACCGGGACTAGTAGTTACGAGCAGTACTTC.

The chain carries TRBV19 and TRBJ1-1; D perhaps matches TRBD1 (5 bases). CDR3 length: 16 amino acids. The germline gives CDR1 LNHDA, CDR2 SQIVND (reference sequence). V gave up 6 bases and J gave up 1 base, with 18 bases separating them. In DNA, the CDR3 is TGTGCCAGTAGGCCAGGGTTCTTGCCCAGGAACACTGAAGCTTTCTTT. This sequence encodes CASRPGFLPRNTEAFF.

V gene TRBV9 combines with J gene TRBJ2-2, with TRBD1 as a possible D gene (5 bases). The CDR3 has 15 residues. Between the trimmed V and J ends, which lost 3 bases and 6 bases, there was a span of 15 bases. CDR1 and CDR2 (germline): SGDLS, YYNGEE. The CDR3 sequence: CASSAPQGRAGELFF. CDR3 in DNA: TGTGCCAGCAGCGCCCCCCAGGGTCGGGCCGGGGAGCTGTTTTTT.

The V call is TRBV7-8, the J call TRBJ1-2; 9 bases are shared with TRBD1. Trimming removed 5 bases from V and 4 bases from J; junction bases left unmatched: 8. The V gene's germline CDR1 is SGHVS and CDR2 FQNEAQ. The CDR3 sequence is 15 residues long. The CDR3 reads CASSLETGGFYGYTF. In DNA form, the CDR3 reads TGTGCCAGCAGCCTCGAAACAGGGGGCTTCTATGGCTACACCTTC.

The chain carries TRBV5-4 and TRBJ2-7; D gene unclear. From germline, CDR1 is SGHNT and CDR2 YYREEE (reference sequence). V dropped 1 base and J dropped 7 bases, with 18 bases sitting between them. The CDR3 totals 15 residues. CDR3 bases: TGTGCCAGCAGCTTGCCGACCCCTGTTTTGAGTGAGCAGTACTTC. Protein sequence: CASSLPTPVLSEQYF.

The chain has TRBV29-1 and TRBJ1-2; D unclear. Germline values: CDR1 SQVTM, CDR2 ANQGSEA. The CDR3 has 11 residues. Trimming left V 5 bases short and J 7 bases short, with 11 bases between. The chain's CDR3 is CSVIPFSGYTF. Written as DNA, the CDR3 is TGCAGCGTTATTCCGTTTAGTGGCTACACCTTC.